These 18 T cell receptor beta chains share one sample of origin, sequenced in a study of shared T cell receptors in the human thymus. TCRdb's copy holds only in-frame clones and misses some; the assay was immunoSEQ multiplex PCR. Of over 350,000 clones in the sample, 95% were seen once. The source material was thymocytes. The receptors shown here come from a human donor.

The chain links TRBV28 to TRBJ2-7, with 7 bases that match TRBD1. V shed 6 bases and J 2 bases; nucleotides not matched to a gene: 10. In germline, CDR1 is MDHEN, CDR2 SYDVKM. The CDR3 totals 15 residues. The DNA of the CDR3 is TGTGCCAGCAGCAACTCCTGGGACAGTACCTACGAGCAGTACTTC. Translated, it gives CASSNSWDSTYEQYF. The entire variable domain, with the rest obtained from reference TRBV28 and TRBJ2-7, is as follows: DVKVTQSSRYLVKRTGEKVFLECVQDMDHENMFWYRQDPGLGLRLIYFSYDVKMKEKGDIPEGYSVSREKKERFSLILESASTNQTSMYLCASSNSWDSTYEQYFGPGTRLTVT.

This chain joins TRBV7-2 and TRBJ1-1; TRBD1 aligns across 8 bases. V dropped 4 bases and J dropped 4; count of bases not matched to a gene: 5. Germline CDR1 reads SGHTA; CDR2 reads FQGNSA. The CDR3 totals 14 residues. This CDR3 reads CASSSQGAPTEAFF. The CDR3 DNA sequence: TGTGCCAGCAGCTCCCAGGGGGCGCCCACTGAAGCTTTCTTT.

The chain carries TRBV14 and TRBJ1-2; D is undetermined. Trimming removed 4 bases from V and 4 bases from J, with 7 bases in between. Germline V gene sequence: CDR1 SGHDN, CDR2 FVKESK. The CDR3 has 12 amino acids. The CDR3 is CASSPGVYGYTF. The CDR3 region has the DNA TGTGCCAGCAGCCCTGGGGTCTATGGCTACACCTTC.

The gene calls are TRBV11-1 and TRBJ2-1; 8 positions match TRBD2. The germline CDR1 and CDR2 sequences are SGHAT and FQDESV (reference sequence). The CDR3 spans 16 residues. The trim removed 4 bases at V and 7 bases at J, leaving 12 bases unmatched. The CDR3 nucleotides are TGTGCCAGCAGCTCTCCAAGCGGGAGAGCCGGGAATGAGCAGTTCTTC. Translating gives CASSSPSGRAGNEQFF. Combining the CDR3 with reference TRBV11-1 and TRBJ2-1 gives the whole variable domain EAEVAQSPRYKITEKSQAVAFWCDPISGHATLYWYRQILGQGPELLVQFQDESVVDDSQLPKDRFSAERLKGVDSTLKIQPAELGDSAMYLCASSSPSGRAGNEQFFGPGTRLTVL.

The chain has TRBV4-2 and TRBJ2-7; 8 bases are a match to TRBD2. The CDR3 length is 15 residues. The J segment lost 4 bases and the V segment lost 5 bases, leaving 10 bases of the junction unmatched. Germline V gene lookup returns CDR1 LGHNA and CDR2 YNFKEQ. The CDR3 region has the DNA TGTGCCAGCAGCAAGGGCGGGAGGCGGTGGTACGAGCAGTACTTC. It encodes CASSKGGRRWYEQYF.

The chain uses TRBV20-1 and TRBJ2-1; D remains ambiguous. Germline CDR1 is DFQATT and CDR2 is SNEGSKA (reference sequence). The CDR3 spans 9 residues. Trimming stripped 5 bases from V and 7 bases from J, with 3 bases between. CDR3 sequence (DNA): TGCAGTGCTTGTAATGAGCAGTTCTTC. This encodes CSACNEQFF.

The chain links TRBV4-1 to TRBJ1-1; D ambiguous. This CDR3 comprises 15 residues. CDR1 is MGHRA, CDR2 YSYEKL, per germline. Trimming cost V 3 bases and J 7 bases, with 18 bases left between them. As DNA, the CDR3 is TGCGCCAGCAGCCAGAGAAAGCGAGCATATGGTGAAGCTTTCTTT. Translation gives CASSQRKRAYGEAFF.

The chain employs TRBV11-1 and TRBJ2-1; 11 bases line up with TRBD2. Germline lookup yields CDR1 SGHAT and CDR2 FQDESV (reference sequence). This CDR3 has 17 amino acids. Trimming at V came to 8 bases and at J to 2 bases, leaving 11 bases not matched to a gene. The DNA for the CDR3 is TGTGCCAGCGACGGGGGACTAGCGGACTGGGCCTACAATGAGCAGTTCTTC. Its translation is CASDGGLADWAYNEQFF.

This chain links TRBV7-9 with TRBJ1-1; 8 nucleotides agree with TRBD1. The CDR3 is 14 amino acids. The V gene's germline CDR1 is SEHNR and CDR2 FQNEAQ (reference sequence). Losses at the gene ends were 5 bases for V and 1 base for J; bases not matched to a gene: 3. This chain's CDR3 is CASSPGGANTEAFF. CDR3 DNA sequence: TGTGCCAGCAGCCCAGGGGGCGCGAACACTGAAGCTTTCTTT. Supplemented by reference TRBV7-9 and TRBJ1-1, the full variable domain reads DTGVSQNPRHKITKRGQNVTFRCDPISEHNRLYWYRQTLGQGPEFLTYFQNEAQLEKSRLLSDRFSAERPKGSFSTLEIQRTEQGDSAMYLCASSPGGANTEAFFGQGTRLTVV.

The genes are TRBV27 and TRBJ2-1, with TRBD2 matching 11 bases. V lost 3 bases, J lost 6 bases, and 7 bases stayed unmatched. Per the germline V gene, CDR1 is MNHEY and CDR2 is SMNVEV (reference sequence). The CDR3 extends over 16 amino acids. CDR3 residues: CASSFMTSGTCNEQFF. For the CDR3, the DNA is TGTGCCAGCAGTTTTATGACTAGCGGGACCTGCAATGAGCAGTTCTTC.

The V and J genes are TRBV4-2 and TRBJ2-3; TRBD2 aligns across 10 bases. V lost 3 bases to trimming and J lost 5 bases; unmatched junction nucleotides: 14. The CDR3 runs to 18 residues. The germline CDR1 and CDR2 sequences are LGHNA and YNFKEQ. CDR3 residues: CASSQGGLAGVPKDTQYF. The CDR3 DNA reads TGTGCCAGCAGCCAGGGGGGGCTAGCGGGAGTACCCAAAGATACGCAGTATTTT.

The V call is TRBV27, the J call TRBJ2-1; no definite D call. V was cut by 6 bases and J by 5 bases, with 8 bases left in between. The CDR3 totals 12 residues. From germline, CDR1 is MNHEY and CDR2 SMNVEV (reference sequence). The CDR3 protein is CASRDEDNEQFF. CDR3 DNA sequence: TGTGCCAGCAGAGACGAGGACAATGAGCAGTTCTTC.

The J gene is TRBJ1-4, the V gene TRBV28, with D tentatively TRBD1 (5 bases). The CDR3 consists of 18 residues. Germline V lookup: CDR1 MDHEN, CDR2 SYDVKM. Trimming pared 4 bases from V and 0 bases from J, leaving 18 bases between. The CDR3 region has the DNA TGTGCCAGCAGTTGGGCCTATCCGGACATACCAACTAATGAAAAACTGTTTTTT. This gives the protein CASSWAYPDIPTNEKLFF.

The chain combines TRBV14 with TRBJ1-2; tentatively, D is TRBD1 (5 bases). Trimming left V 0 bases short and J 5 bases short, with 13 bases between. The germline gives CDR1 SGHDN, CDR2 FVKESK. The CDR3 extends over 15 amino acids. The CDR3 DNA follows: TGTGCCAGCAGCCAAGATAGCAGGGCAGCATATGGCTACACCTTC. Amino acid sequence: CASSQDSRAAYGYTF.

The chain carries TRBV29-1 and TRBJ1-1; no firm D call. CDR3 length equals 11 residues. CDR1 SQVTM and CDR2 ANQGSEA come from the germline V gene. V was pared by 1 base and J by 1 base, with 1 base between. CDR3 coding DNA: TGCAGCGTTGAAGGGAACACTGAAGCTTTCTTT. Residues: CSVEGNTEAFF. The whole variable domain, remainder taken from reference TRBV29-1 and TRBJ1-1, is SAVISQKPSRDICQRGTSLTIQCQVDSQVTMMFWYRQQPGQSLTLIATANQGSEATYESGFVIDKFPISRPNLTFSTLTVSNMSPEDSSIYLCSVEGNTEAFFGQGTRLTVV.

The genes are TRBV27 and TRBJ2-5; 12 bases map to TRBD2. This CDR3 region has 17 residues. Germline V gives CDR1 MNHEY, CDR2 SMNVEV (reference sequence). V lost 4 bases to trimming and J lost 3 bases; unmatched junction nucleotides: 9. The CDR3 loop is CASSSTPTSGSEETQYF. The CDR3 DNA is TGTGCCAGCAGTTCGACCCCGACTAGCGGGAGCGAAGAGACCCAGTACTTC.

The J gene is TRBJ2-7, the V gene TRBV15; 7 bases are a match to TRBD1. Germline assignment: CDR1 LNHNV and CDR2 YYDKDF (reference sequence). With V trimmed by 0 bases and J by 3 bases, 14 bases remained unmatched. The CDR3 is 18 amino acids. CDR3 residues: CATSRDLSGTDPIYEQYF. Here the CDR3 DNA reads TGTGCCACCAGCAGAGATCTTTCGGGGACAGATCCTATCTACGAGCAGTACTTC.

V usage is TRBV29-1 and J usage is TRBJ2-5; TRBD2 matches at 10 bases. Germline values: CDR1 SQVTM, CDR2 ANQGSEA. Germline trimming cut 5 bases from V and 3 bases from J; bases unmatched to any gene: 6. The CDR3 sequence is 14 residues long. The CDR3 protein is CSVPSGRDKETQYF. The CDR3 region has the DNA TGCAGCGTTCCAAGCGGGAGGGATAAAGAGACCCAGTACTTC.